The entry below describes one T cell receptor (beta chain). Its antigen is unidentified. A read error may be the cause here, since a much bigger clone is one base away. The sample comes from a study of prognosis after radiotherapy for stage I lung cancer. About the research overall: Progression was not significant in about 16 patients, whereas four developed distant metastases (median approximately 7 months) after radiotherapy.

Findings and caveats of the study: Samples before stereotactic body radiation therapy had more unique TCR clones (median about 10,000 versus 6,900).

V lost 5 bases to trimming and J lost 12 bases; unmatched junction nucleotides: 9. Germline V lookup: CDR1 MNHEY, CDR2 SVGEGT. This CDR3 region has 13 residues. Using two-round multiplex PCR, the authors amplified TCR beta CDR3 from genomic DNA. Used in first-round PCR were primers specific to each TRBV and TRBJ gene. MiXCR, run by TCRdb on the multiplex PCR reads, gives a single entry per CDR3 protein. Altogether about 51,000 distinct CDR3 sequences are present, under 45% being singletons, with the ten largest covering approximately 8.3%. The sequencing here drew on PBMCs, taken before or after stereotactic body radiation therapy (not recorded which). The clonotype was recovered from a donor aged 50 or older with non-small cell lung cancer. V gene TRBV6-2 or TRBV6-3 combines with J gene TRBJ2-1; 8 bases align to TRBD2. CDR3 coding DNA: TGTGCCAGCAGTGAAGATAGCGGGACGGGGCAGTTCTTC. It yields the protein CASSEDSGTGQFF.